This TCR beta chain was captured by sequencing in a study of graft-versus-host responses after intestinal transplantation. Study-level information: Recipients were given multivisceral, liver-intestinal, or isolated intestinal transplants. Study-wide results and caveats: In recipient marrow, GvH clones were found, and some appeared first in ileum or blood.

As regards this clone: The antigen remains unidentified.

Assay: immunoSEQ multiplex PCR; the TCRdb copy retains only in-frame clones and omits some. The sample gives about 19,000 clones, more than 65% of which show up once; 1.5% to 2% is in the top ten. The CDR3 sequence is 13 residues long. Trimming removed 6 bases at V and 4 bases at J, with 12 bases between. CDR1 is MRHNA and CDR2 is SNTAGT in the germline V gene. The sequence was collected from a human patient who received an intestinal transplant, so some T cells may come from the graft donor. The material was PBMCs, obtained 14 days after transplant. The J gene is TRBJ1-2, the V gene TRBV6-4, with a weak D call TRBD1 (6 bases). The CDR3, as DNA: TGTGCCAGCAGACGTGACAGGATCTATGGCTACACCTTC. Its protein is CASRRDRIYGYTF.